These 8 T cell receptor beta chains came from one sample sequenced in a study of metastatic and nonmetastatic thyroid tumors. Via MiXCR, TCRdb re-called the PCR reads. Of about 20,000 clones in the sample, around 20% are singletons; the top ten hold roughly 2.7%. Thyroid surgery had not been preceded by any treatment in any patient. Sequencing used adjacent normal tissue. The receptors were gathered from a male donor with papillary thyroid cancer or a benign thyroid nodule (not recorded which). Some clones in this sample may be carry-over from other donors' samples.

This clone has ten or more counts. The junction departs from the called germline gene at one end, perhaps through a read error. This chain links TRBV7-7 with TRBJ2-5, with D unclear. Germline V gives CDR1 SSHAT, CDR2 FNYEAQ (reference sequence). The CDR3 is made up of 14 amino acids. The CDR3 nucleotides are TGTGCTAGCAGCGCCGGACCTACCCAAGAGACCCAGTACTTC. This gives the protein CASSAGPTQETQYF.

As concerns this clone: It is likely a read error, because the conserved phenylalanine at the end of the CDR3 is missing. V gene TRBV30 combines with J gene TRBJ2-5, with no clear D. Germline V gene lookup returns CDR1 GTSNPN and CDR2 SVGIG (reference sequence). This CDR3 contains 12 residues. V dropped 3 bases and J dropped 4 bases, with 9 bases sitting between them. CDR3 nucleotides: TGTGCCTGGAGAGTCCGGCTAGAGACCCAGTACTTA. Translation gives CAWRVRLETQYL.

This clone was observed at least ten times. The chain employs TRBV7-6 and TRBJ2-2; D is undetermined. The germline V gene encodes CDR1 SGHVS and CDR2 FNYEAQ. The CDR3 spans 16 residues. The ends were cut back, 1 base at V and 1 base at J, with 10 bases in the middle. CDR3 DNA sequence: TGTGCCAGCAGCTTAGAGGCTAGATTGAACACCGGGGAGCTGTTTTTT. Translation gives CASSLEARLNTGELFF. Drawing the rest from reference TRBV7-6 and TRBJ2-2, the complete variable domain is GAGVSQSPRYKVTKRGQDVALRCDPISGHVSLYWYRQALGQGPEFLTYFNYEAQQDKSGLPNDRFSAERPEGSISTLTIQRTEQRDSAMYRCASSLEARLNTGELFFGEGSRLTVL.

The chain uses TRBV20-1 and TRBJ1-2, with 8 bases fitting TRBD1. The CDR3 has 13 amino acids. The trim removed 4 bases at V and 6 bases at J, leaving 7 bases unmatched. The V gene's germline CDR1 is DFQATT and CDR2 SNEGSKA (reference sequence). CDR3 sequence (DNA): TGCAGTGCTAACCGACAGGGGATCCATGGCTACACCTTC. This translates into CSANRQGIHGYTF.

This clone has a count of ten or more. This sequence joins TRBV6-1 and TRBJ2-5; the D gene is possibly TRBD2 (7 bases). Germline loops: CDR1 MNHNS, CDR2 SASEGT. V lost 11 bases to trimming and J lost 0 bases, with 25 bases between them. CDR3 length equals 17 residues. The CDR3 protein is CACSIHRGGGYQETQYF. The CDR3 DNA reads TGTGCCTGTAGCATACACCGAGGGGGGGGGTACCAAGAGACCCAGTACTTC.

This clone showed up many times. The gene calls are TRBV3-1 and TRBJ2-5, with 11 bases identical to TRBD2. The CDR3 consists of 14 residues. Per germline, CDR1 LGHDT and CDR2 YNNKEL (reference sequence). With 6 bases clipped from V and 0 bases from J, the junction kept 0 bases outside the gene matches. The CDR3: CASRLAGDQETQYF. CDR3 coding DNA: TGTGCCAGCAGACTAGCGGGGGACCAAGAGACCCAGTACTTC.

Relative to its sample, this clone is medium-sized. This chain links TRBV6-1 with TRBJ1-4, with D maybe TRBD1 (6 bases). Trimming took 2 bases from V and 16 from J, leaving 11 bases between them. The CDR3 runs to 11 residues. The germline CDR1 and CDR2 sequences are MNHNS and SASEGT. CDR3 in DNA: TGTGCCAGCAGTGAAAGGGGGGTAGGGTTTTTT. Protein: CASSERGVGFF.

The chain joins TRBV5-4 to TRBJ2-4; D may be TRBD2 (6 bases). The germline V gene encodes CDR1 SGHNT and CDR2 YYREEE (reference sequence). The V end was cut by 0 bases, the J end by 5 bases, with 6 bases between. The CDR3 sequence is 13 residues long. Here the CDR3 reads CASSLGEENIQYF. CDR3 sequence (DNA): TGTGCCAGCAGCTTGGGGGAGGAAAACATTCAGTACTTC.